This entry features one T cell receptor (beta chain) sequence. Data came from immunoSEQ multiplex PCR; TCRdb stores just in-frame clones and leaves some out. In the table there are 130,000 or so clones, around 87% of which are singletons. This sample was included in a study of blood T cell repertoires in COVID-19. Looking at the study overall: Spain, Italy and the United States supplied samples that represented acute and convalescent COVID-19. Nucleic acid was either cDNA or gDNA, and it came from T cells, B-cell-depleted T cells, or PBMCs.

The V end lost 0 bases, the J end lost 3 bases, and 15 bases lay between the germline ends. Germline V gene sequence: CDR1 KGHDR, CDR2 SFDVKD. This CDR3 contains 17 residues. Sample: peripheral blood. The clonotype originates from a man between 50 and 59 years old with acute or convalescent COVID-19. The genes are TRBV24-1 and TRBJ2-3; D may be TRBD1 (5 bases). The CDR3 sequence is CATSDLIAGIRTDTQYF. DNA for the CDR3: TGTGCCACCAGTGATTTGATCGCAGGGATTAGGACAGATACGCAGTATTTT.